The 9 T cell receptor beta chains reported below all come from one sample, sequenced in a study of blood T cell repertoires in COVID-19. Using immunoSEQ multiplex PCR, the repertoire was profiled, and TCRdb retains in-frame clones only, with some absent. The sample shows fewer than 250,000 clones, nearly 85% of them seen only once. Sequenced material: peripheral blood. The receptors were gathered from a human donor in a cohort sampled during active COVID-19.

The J gene is TRBJ1-1, the V gene TRBV5-8, with 8 bases that match TRBD1. Germline loops: CDR1 SGHTS, CDR2 YDEGEE. This CDR3 comprises 15 residues. J gave up 5 bases and V 2 bases, and 8 bases lay outside the gene matches. CDR3 sequence reads: CASSFRRGLGTEAFF. The CDR3 DNA follows: TGTGCCAGCAGCTTCCGCAGGGGGCTGGGAACTGAAGCTTTCTTT.

The chain links TRBV11-2 to TRBJ2-5, with 10 bases identical to TRBD2. Germline assignment: CDR1 SGHAT and CDR2 FQNNGV. With V trimmed by 1 base and J by 2 bases, 4 bases remained unmatched. CDR3 length: 16 amino acids. CDR3 amino acids: CASSLGAGGTQETQYF. Here the CDR3 DNA reads TGTGCCAGCAGCTTAGGAGCGGGAGGGACTCAAGAGACCCAGTACTTC. The whole variable domain, remainder taken from reference TRBV11-2 and TRBJ2-5, is EAGVAQSPRYKIIEKRQSVAFWCNPISGHATLYWYQQILGQGPKLLIQFQNNGVVDDSQLPKDRFSAERLKGVDSTLKIQPAKLEDSAVYLCASSLGAGGTQETQYFGPGTRLLVL.

This sequence joins TRBV12-3 or TRBV12-4 and TRBJ1-4; D remains ambiguous. CDR3 size: 12 residues. V lost 3 bases to trimming and J lost 8 bases, with 7 bases between them. The CDR3 DNA reads TGTGCCAGCAGTTTGATCAGAGAAAAACTGTTTTTT. Its translation is CASSLIREKLFF.

The V call is TRBV18, the J call TRBJ2-7; D is possibly TRBD1 (6 bases). V was trimmed by 1 base and J by 2 bases, leaving 6 bases between them. Germline V gene lookup returns CDR1 KGHSH and CDR2 LQKENI. The CDR3 totals 13 residues. CDR3 sequence (DNA): TGTGCCAGCTCACCACGGGACACCTACGAGCAGTACTTC. Its translation: CASSPRDTYEQYF. Full variable domain (missing parts from reference TRBV18 and TRBJ2-7): NAGVMQNPRHLVRRRGQEARLRCSPMKGHSHVYWYRQLPEEGLKFMVYLQKENIIDESGMPKERFSAEFPKEGPSILRIQQVVRGDSAAYFCASSPRDTYEQYFGPGTRLTVT.

The V and J genes are TRBV29-1 and TRBJ2-3; 11 bases line up with TRBD2. V lost 7 bases, J lost 3 bases, and 3 bases stayed unmatched. Germline V gene sequence: CDR1 SQVTM, CDR2 ANQGSEA. This CDR3 has 13 residues. The CDR3 coding sequence is TGCAGCGGAGGACTAGCGGGTACAGATACGCAGTATTTT. This gives the protein CSGGLAGTDTQYF.

This clone was recorded many times. J is TRBJ2-3 and V is TRBV10-1; 12 nucleotides align to TRBD2. CDR1 WNHNN and CDR2 SYGVQD come from the germline V gene (reference sequence). The junction had 10 bases not matched to a gene; V was cut back by 5 bases and J by 4 bases. This CDR3 has 17 residues. Here the CDR3 reads CASSLASGGARADTQYF. The DNA of the CDR3 is TGCGCCAGCAGTTTAGCTAGCGGGGGGGCCCGGGCAGATACGCAGTATTTT.

This clone was seen only a few times. For the CDR3, the DNA is TGCGCCAGCAGCCCAGGGGGTGGTGGGGACACTGAAGCTTTCTTT. This encodes CASSPGGGGDTEAFF. This chain uses TRBV5-1 with TRBJ1-1; 7 bases match TRBD1. CDR3 length: 15 residues. CDR1 is SGHRS, CDR2 YFSETQ, per germline. Losses at the gene ends were 4 bases for V and 3 bases for J; bases not matched to a gene: 9.

The chain employs TRBV5-4 and TRBJ1-6; 7 bases line up with TRBD1. Germline CDR1 reads SGHNT; CDR2 reads YYREEE (reference sequence). The J segment lost 4 bases and the V segment lost 1 base, leaving 5 bases of the junction unmatched. The CDR3 covers 16 residues. The CDR3 region has the DNA TGTGCCAGCAGCTTGAGACAGGGTTATTATAATTCACCCCTCCACTTT. Translating it yields CASSLRQGYYNSPLHF.

V and J are TRBV6-5 and TRBJ1-5; 8 bases fit TRBD1. V shed 2 bases, J shed 7 bases, and the junction held 4 bases outside the gene matches. The CDR3 consists of 14 residues. Germline CDR1 reads MNHEY; CDR2 reads SVGAGI. CDR3 loop: CASSYGQGRQPQHF. The DNA of the CDR3 is TGTGCCAGCAGTTACGGACAGGGAAGGCAGCCCCAGCATTTT.